The 25 T cell receptor beta chains reported below all come from one sample, sequenced in a study of cytomegalovirus exposure and HLA in healthy donors. The PCR made use of 60 Vbeta and 13 Jbeta primers. Assay used: immunoSEQ multiplex PCR; TCRdb lists only in-frame clones, some missing. The data contain about 180,000 clones, approximately 72% of them seen just once; the ten biggest clones take up 2% to 3%. The material sequenced was PBMCs. The receptors were gathered from a human donor in good health.

CDR3 protein: CASSYMNTEAFF. CDR3 DNA sequence: TGTGCCAGCAGCTACATGAACACTGAAGCTTTCTTT. V and J are TRBV7-9 and TRBJ1-1; D gene unclear. The CDR3 runs to 12 residues. Between the trimmed V and J ends, which lost 4 bases and 0 bases, there was a span of 3 bases. Germline loops: CDR1 SEHNR, CDR2 FQNEAQ (reference sequence).

V gene TRBV30 combines with J gene TRBJ2-7, with D possibly matching TRBD2 (6 bases). CDR1 is GTSNPN, CDR2 SVGIG, per germline (reference sequence). The V end was cut by 0 bases, the J end by 5 bases, with 14 bases between. The CDR3 loop spans 14 amino acids. The CDR3 sequence is CAWSVQRASDEQYF. The CDR3 DNA is TGTGCCTGGAGTGTACAGCGGGCCTCGGACGAGCAGTACTTC.

The rearrangement links TRBV9 to TRBJ2-3; D ambiguous. Trimming shortened V by 0 bases and J by 2 bases, and 10 bases separated the two germline ends. Germline lookup yields CDR1 SGDLS and CDR2 YYNGEE. The CDR3 is made up of 15 amino acids. CDR3 bases: TGTGCCAGCAGCGTAGACTCCTCTGACACAGATACGCAGTATTTT. Translation: CASSVDSSDTDTQYF.

The gene calls are TRBV6-5 and TRBJ2-7; D is unclear. V lost 0 bases, J lost 2 bases, and 11 bases lay in between. From germline, CDR1 is MNHEY and CDR2 SVGAGI. The CDR3 has 15 residues. CDR3 protein: CASSYSSSRAYEQYF. The CDR3 bases are TGTGCCAGCAGTTACTCGAGTTCCCGAGCCTACGAGCAGTACTTC.

In nucleotides, the CDR3 is TGTGCCAGCCAAGCCTGGGGGGAAAATTCACCCCTCCACTTT. Its translation is CASQAWGENSPLHF. This chain connects TRBV25-1 to TRBJ1-6; TRBD1 is a possible D gene (5 bases). The CDR3 runs 14 residues. Between the trimmed V and J ends, which lost 8 bases and 7 bases, there was a span of 15 bases. Germline V CDR1 and CDR2: MGHDK, SYGVNS. Full variable domain (rest looked up from reference TRBV25-1 and TRBJ1-6): EADIYQTPRYLVIGTGKKITLECSQTMGHDKMYWYQQDPGMELHLIHYSYGVNSTEKGDLSSESTVSRIRTEHFPLTLESARPSHTSQYLCASQAWGENSPLHFGNGTRLTVT.

The chain uses TRBV27 and TRBJ2-1, with a tentative D call TRBD2 (6 bases). Looked up from germline, CDR1 is MNHEY and CDR2 is SMNVEV (reference sequence). V gave up 5 bases and J gave up 2 bases, with 22 bases separating them. The CDR3 consists of 18 residues. For the CDR3, the DNA is TGTGCCAGCAGTCTTCGCAGCTTAGGGACTCTGACCTACAATGAGCAGTTCTTC. Amino acid sequence: CASSLRSLGTLTYNEQFF.

The V call is TRBV6-6, the J call TRBJ1-6; D is unclear. The CDR3 has 14 amino acids. The V end was cut by 2 bases, the J end by 5 bases, with 7 bases between. Per the germline V gene, CDR1 is MNHNY and CDR2 is SVGAGI (reference sequence). This CDR3 is CASSYLPDNSPLHF. CDR3 DNA sequence: TGTGCCAGCAGTTACCTCCCAGATAATTCACCCCTCCACTTT.

V usage is TRBV7-8 and J usage is TRBJ2-2, with no clear D. Per the germline V gene, CDR1 is SGHVS and CDR2 is FQNEAQ. V lost 3 bases to trimming and J lost 6 bases, with 11 bases between them. The length of the CDR3 is 14 residues. CDR3 DNA: TGTGCCAGCAGCTTGGTAGGAGCCCCCGGGGAGCTGTTTTTT. It is translated as CASSLVGAPGELFF. Full variable domain (missing parts from reference TRBV7-8 and TRBJ2-2): GAGVSQSPRYKVAKRGQDVALRCDPISGHVSLFWYQQALGQGPEFLTYFQNEAQLDKSGLPSDRFFAERPEGSVSTLKIQRTQQEDSAVYLCASSLVGAPGELFFGEGSRLTVL.

The chain uses TRBV5-4 and TRBJ1-5; D remains ambiguous. The CDR3 runs 14 residues. The germline V and J ends were trimmed by 4 bases and 3 bases, with 11 bases remaining between them. Germline values: CDR1 SGHNT, CDR2 YYREEE (reference sequence). This chain's CDR3 is CASSRGGNNQPQHF. For the CDR3, the DNA is TGTGCCAGCAGCCGGGGTGGAAACAATCAGCCCCAGCATTTT. Combining the CDR3 with reference TRBV5-4 and TRBJ1-5 gives the whole variable domain ETGVTQSPTHLIKTRGQQVTLRCSSQSGHNTVSWYQQALGQGPQFIFQYYREEENGRGNFPPRFSGLQFPNYSSELNVNALELDDSALYLCASSRGGNNQPQHFGDGTRLSIL.

The chain links TRBV9 to TRBJ2-1; TRBD1 agrees at 7 bases. Unmatched junction bases numbered 10, after V lost 0 bases and J lost 7 bases. CDR1 SGDLS and CDR2 YYNGEE come from the germline V gene. There are 16 residues in the CDR3. CDR3 sequence (DNA): TGTGCCAGCAGCGTAGTTTTTGGGGCAGGGGGAAATGAGCAGTTCTTC. Its translation is CASSVVFGAGGNEQFF.

The chain carries TRBV5-1 and TRBJ1-6; no definite D call. Germline V gene sequence: CDR1 SGHRS, CDR2 YFSETQ. CDR3 length equals 15 residues. V lost 0 bases and J lost 10, with 14 bases in between. The CDR3 reads CASSLGQERNSPLHF. The CDR3 DNA follows: TGCGCCAGCAGCTTGGGTCAGGAACGGAACTCACCCCTCCACTTT.

There are a few counts of this clone. This chain connects TRBV27 to TRBJ1-1; D gene unclear. CDR3 length: 12 residues. V lost 2 bases and J lost 7, with 8 bases in between. From germline, CDR1 is MNHEY and CDR2 SMNVEV (reference sequence). Here the CDR3 DNA reads TGTGCCAGCAGTTTAACCGGGAGTGAAGCTTTCTTT. Translated, it gives CASSLTGSEAFF.

V gene TRBV4-3 combines with J gene TRBJ2-2, with TRBD1 matching over 7 bases. The J segment lost 8 bases and the V segment lost 3 bases, leaving 3 bases of the junction unmatched. This CDR3 is 13 amino acids long. In germline, CDR1 is LGHNA, CDR2 YSLEER. The CDR3 loop reads CASSQPDRGELFF. The CDR3 DNA reads as TGCGCCAGCAGCCAGCCGGACAGGGGGGAGCTGTTTTTT.

The V call is TRBV12-5, the J call TRBJ1-1; D not resolved. CDR1 is LGHNT and CDR2 is FRNRAP in the germline V gene. Deletions cut 3 bases from V and 4 bases from J, with 12 bases between. The CDR3 sequence is 14 residues long. Written as DNA, the CDR3 is TGTGCTAGTGGTTTCGAGGGTATGGGCACTGAAGCTTTCTTT. This gives the protein CASGFEGMGTEAFF.

This clone came up a few times. The chain recombines TRBV15 with TRBJ2-3; a weak D match, TRBD1 (5 bases). There are 15 residues in the CDR3. V lost 7 bases and J 0 bases, leaving 14 bases between the germline ends. Germline values: CDR1 LNHNV, CDR2 YYDKDF (reference sequence). DNA of the CDR3: TGTGCCACCAACCGACAGAGACTTAGCACAGATACGCAGTATTTT. It specifies CATNRQRLSTDTQYF.

This clone was detected a few times. The CDR3: CASSPPGQETQYF. CDR3 nucleotides: TGTGCCAGCAGCCCACCAGGCCAAGAGACCCAGTACTTC. The chain recombines TRBV7-3 with TRBJ2-5; D unresolved. Germline values: CDR1 SGHTA, CDR2 FQGTGA. V was trimmed by 5 bases and J by 1 base, leaving 8 bases between them. This CDR3 has 13 residues.

This rearrangement joins TRBV29-1 to TRBJ1-2, with 7 bases identical to TRBD1. Germline V gene lookup returns CDR1 SQVTM and CDR2 ANQGSEA. Trimming cost V 7 bases and J 6 bases; bases outside gene matches: 11. The CDR3 extends over 13 amino acids. The CDR3 region is CSALAGGTHGYTF. The CDR3 DNA is TGCAGCGCTCTAGCAGGGGGAACCCATGGCTACACCTTC.

J is TRBJ1-2 and V is TRBV5-8; D is uncertain. The CDR3 loop spans 13 amino acids. Germline V gene data show CDR1 as SGHTS and CDR2 as YDEGEE. The V gene lost 3 bases and the J gene lost 5 bases, with 11 bases spanning the gap. The CDR3 is CASSSRSSYGYTF. In DNA form, the CDR3 reads TGTGCCAGCAGCTCGAGGTCGAGTTATGGCTACACCTTC.

This clone was counted a few times. The rearrangement joins TRBV29-1 to TRBJ1-4; tentative D call: TRBD1 (5 bases). The CDR3 is 13 residues long. The V end was cut by 2 bases, the J end by 8 bases, with 12 bases between. Germline CDR1 and CDR2: SQVTM and ANQGSEA. The CDR3 spells CSVERQGGEKLFF. The DNA of the CDR3 is TGCAGCGTTGAAAGGCAGGGTGGGGAAAAACTGTTTTTT.

V usage is TRBV25-1 and J usage is TRBJ2-7; TRBD1 matches at 7 bases. The V gene end was trimmed by 8 bases and the J gene end by 1 base; junction bases not matched to a gene: 5. CDR1 and CDR2 (germline): MGHDK, SYGVNS. The CDR3 covers 13 residues. CDR3 nucleotides: TGTGCCAGCCGCCGGGACAGTTCCTACGAGCAGTACTTC. Protein product: CASRRDSSYEQYF.

The rearrangement links TRBV10-3 to TRBJ1-2; D ambiguous. Germline CDR1 and CDR2: ENHRY and SYGVKD. This CDR3 contains 14 residues. V shed 10 bases and J shed 0 bases, with 15 bases lying between them. The CDR3 nucleotides are TGTGCCAACCGCCGCGAGGGATCTAACTATGGCTACACCTTC. Translation gives CANRREGSNYGYTF.

The chain uses TRBV6-5 and TRBJ1-1; 10 positions agree with TRBD1. Per germline, CDR1 MNHEY and CDR2 SVGAGI. Germline trimming cut 7 bases from V and 4 bases from J; bases unmatched to any gene: 6. The CDR3 runs to 14 residues. The CDR3 region has the DNA TGTGCCAGCACCAAGACAGGGGGCGGCACTGAAGCTTTCTTT. Translating it yields CASTKTGGGTEAFF.

V is TRBV6-5 and J is TRBJ2-7, with D possibly being TRBD1 (5 bases). CDR3 length: 15 amino acids. V lost 0 bases and J lost 4, with 13 bases in between. The germline V gene encodes CDR1 MNHEY and CDR2 SVGAGI. CDR3 protein: CASSYSQSGIYEQYF. CDR3 DNA sequence: TGTGCCAGCAGTTACTCGCAATCAGGGATTTACGAGCAGTACTTC.

V is TRBV19 and J is TRBJ2-2, with 9 bases matching TRBD1. The germline CDR1 and CDR2 sequences are LNHDA and SQIVND (reference sequence). The V and J ends lost 3 bases and 6 bases, in that order; junction bases with no gene match: 8. The CDR3 has 16 residues. The CDR3 coding sequence is TGTGCCAGTAGTATTAGCGGACAGGGGCGACCCGGGGAGCTGTTTTTT. Translation gives CASSISGQGRPGELFF.

V usage is TRBV5-1 and J usage is TRBJ1-1, with D possibly TRBD1 on 5 matching bases. The CDR3 covers 15 residues. Germline V lookup: CDR1 SGHRS, CDR2 YFSETQ. V lost 2 bases to trimming and J lost 3 bases, with 14 bases between them. The CDR3, as DNA: TGCGCCAGCAGCTTTTCAGGGAACCGGGACACTGAAGCTTTCTTT. Amino acids: CASSFSGNRDTEAFF.